The 9 T cell receptor beta chains in this list originate from one sample, sequenced in a study of shared clonotypes between healthy human individuals. Method: immunoSEQ multiplex PCR; TCRdb's copy keeps in-frame clones and lacks some. Among over 400,000 clones, approximately 95% were seen once, and the ten largest hold 0.05% to 0.07%. The sequenced sample was naive CD4+ T cells sorted from blood. Sample subset: CD45RA+ positively selected. These TCRs come from a woman aged 25 to 45 in good health.

This clone has more than one count but fewer than ten. V and J are TRBV30 and TRBJ2-4; D ambiguous. Trimming left V 2 bases short and J 7 bases short, with 9 bases between. Per the germline V gene, CDR1 is GTSNPN and CDR2 is SVGIG (reference sequence). This CDR3 spans 12 amino acids. CDR3 residues: CAWSRFENIQYF. CDR3 coding DNA: TGTGCCTGGAGTCGATTTGAGAACATTCAGTACTTC.

The V call is TRBV28, the J call TRBJ2-7; 9 nucleotides agree with TRBD1. From germline, CDR1 is MDHEN and CDR2 SYDVKM. The junction had 3 bases not matched to a gene; V was cut back by 3 bases and J by 3 bases. The CDR3 extends over 14 amino acids. In DNA, the CDR3 is TGTGCCAGCAGTTTGACGGGACAGGGCTACGAGCAGTACTTC. Encoded protein: CASSLTGQGYEQYF.

The chain uses TRBV28 and TRBJ1-1; D may be TRBD1 (5 bases). The V end was cut by 3 bases, the J end by 3 bases, with 11 bases between. Germline CDR1 reads MDHEN; CDR2 reads SYDVKM. The CDR3 totals 14 residues. CDR3 protein: CASSLSGSDTEAFF. The CDR3 nucleotides are TGTGCCAGCAGTTTGTCAGGGTCGGACACTGAAGCTTTCTTT.

This clone was detected only once. The rearrangement links TRBV19 to TRBJ2-5, with D uncertain. The germline V gene has CDR1 LNHDA and CDR2 SQIVND (reference sequence). The CDR3 extends over 12 amino acids. V lost 3 bases to trimming and J lost 2 bases, with 4 bases between them. The CDR3 loop is CASSMGQETQYF. The CDR3 nucleotides are TGTGCCAGTAGTATGGGGCAAGAGACCCAGTACTTC.

V gene TRBV6-5 combines with J gene TRBJ2-3; possibly TRBD1 for D (6 bases). Germline V gene lookup returns CDR1 MNHEY and CDR2 SVGAGI. This CDR3 is 12 amino acids long. Trimming removed 6 bases at V and 8 bases at J, with 12 bases between. CDR3 in DNA: TGTGCCAGCAGCCCCAAGGGGGTTACGCAGTATTTT. Its translation: CASSPKGVTQYF.

The V call is TRBV19, the J call TRBJ1-1; 10 nucleotides align to TRBD1. The CDR3 loop spans 14 amino acids. Germline values: CDR1 LNHDA, CDR2 SQIVND (reference sequence). J was trimmed by 4 bases and V by 4 bases; bases with no gene match: 3. The CDR3 bases are TGTGCCAGTAGTAGAAGACAGGGGGCCACTGAAGCTTTCTTT. This codes for CASSRRQGATEAFF.

This clone occurred a few times. The chain combines TRBV2 with TRBJ2-7; maybe TRBD1 (6 bases). CDR3 length: 13 amino acids. Germline values: CDR1 SNHLY, CDR2 FYNNEI. V was trimmed by 4 bases and J by 4 bases, leaving 11 bases between them. CDR3 bases: TGTGCCAGCAGTGGACCAGGGGTATACGAGCAGTACTTC. It translates to CASSGPGVYEQYF.

This clone came up once. The rearrangement links TRBV14 to TRBJ2-7; 9 bases fit TRBD1. V lost 3 bases to trimming and J lost 9 bases; unmatched junction nucleotides: 12. Germline V lookup: CDR1 SGHDN, CDR2 FVKESK. CDR3 length: 15 residues. The CDR3 protein is CASSQNYRGRGAQYF. The CDR3 bases are TGTGCCAGCAGCCAGAACTACAGGGGGCGAGGCGCGCAGTACTTC.

The V call is TRBV5-1, the J call TRBJ2-2; maybe TRBD2 (6 bases). Deletions cut 6 bases from V and 0 bases from J, with 9 bases between. The CDR3 is 14 amino acids. CDR1 and CDR2 (germline): SGHRS, YFSETQ. CDR3 sequence (DNA): TGCGCCAGCACCGGGGGTCCGAACACCGGGGAGCTGTTTTTT. The encoded protein is CASTGGPNTGELFF.